The source of this T cell receptor (beta chain) is a study of spatial heterogeneity in lung cancer. About the research overall: Combinations of a unique TCR and a UMI were tallied in raw reads, and on average each appeared more than ten times.

As for time point: blood at routine non-recurrence follow-up after resection. TCRdb re-called the 5' RACE reads through MiXCR, storing one row per CDR3 protein. This table holds fewer than 50,000 distinct CDR3 sequences, 10% to 13% found once. This clonotype turned up a few times. The junction had 4 bases not matched to a gene; V was cut back by 4 bases and J by 6 bases. Looked up from germline, CDR1 is SGHRS and CDR2 is YFSETQ. This CDR3 comprises 14 residues. The sequencing used PBMCs, collected at follow-up. This clonotype was sampled from a female donor with early-stage non-small cell lung cancer. The chain has TRBV5-1 and TRBJ1-6; 7 bases agree with TRBD1. The CDR3: CASSRDSLNSPLHF. The DNA of the CDR3 is TGCGCCAGCAGCCGGGACAGCCTTAATTCACCCCTCCACTTT.